These 29 T cell receptor beta chains were sequenced from one sample in a study of T-cell reconstitution after alpha-beta-depleted transplantation in children listed by TCRdb under 2016. Receptor amplification or capture employed PCR. The sequencer listed for this sample is Illumina HiSeq 2500. To normalize quantification of the TCRbeta repertoire, the TCR libraries were built with molecular barcoding that relied on unique molecular identifiers. TCRdb ran its own pipeline on the public reads, namely fastp trimming at Q25 and MiXCR clone calling, and kept in-frame beta chains. When rows share a CDR3 protein, they turn into one entry using the most common DNA and genes. The sample table holds 550,000 to 600,000 distinct CDR3 sequences, of which 23% were seen once. The ten largest clones add up to roughly 13% of the sample. Read against the paper, the sample's treatment or condition label means: allogeneic hematopoietic cell transplantation with graft depleted of TCRalphabeta T cells and CD19 B cells.

Sequenced here: PBMCs, mostly from graft donor cells, sampled 360 days after TCRalphabeta/CD19-depleted stem cell transplant. The receptors come from a boy younger than two who had a stem cell transplant for acute myeloid leukemia, so the T cells may come from the graft donor.

This clonotype was detected many times. The DNA for the CDR3 is TGCGCCAGCAGCCTCCCGGGACAGGGCATCTCTGGGGCCAACGTCCTGACTTTC. Translation gives CASSLPGQGISGANVLTF. The chain links TRBV5-1 to TRBJ2-6; TRBD1 matches at 9 bases. Germline V CDR1 and CDR2: SGHRS, YFSETQ. The CDR3 totals 18 residues. Trimming cost V 4 bases and J 0 bases; bases outside gene matches: 8.

V and J are TRBV2 and TRBJ2-5, with D possibly called TRBD1 or TRBD2 (5 bases each). Trimming pared 7 bases from V and 5 bases from J, leaving 20 bases between. There are 15 residues in the CDR3. Per germline, CDR1 SNHLY and CDR2 FYNNEI. The CDR3 protein is CASTKGYSGGETQYF. The CDR3 nucleotides read TGTGCCAGCACGAAGGGGTACAGCGGTGGGGAGACCCAGTACTTC.

The chain carries TRBV20-1 and TRBJ2-5, with 11 bases lining up with TRBD2. The CDR3 length is 15 residues. The germline V gene encodes CDR1 DFQATT and CDR2 SNEGSKA (reference sequence). CDR3 DNA: TGCAGCGCCAAAGAACCGGGACTAGCGGAAGAGACCCAGTACTTC. This encodes CSAKEPGLAEETQYF.

The V call is TRBV18, the J call TRBJ1-1; D unclear. Trimming stripped 2 bases from V and 0 bases from J, with 10 bases between. Germline-derived CDR1 and CDR2 are KGHSH and LQKENI. The CDR3 extends over 15 amino acids. CDR3 protein: CASSPGRQLNTEAFF. As DNA, the CDR3 is TGTGCCAGCTCACCAGGTCGCCAGCTGAACACTGAAGCTTTCTTT.

This chain connects TRBV18 to TRBJ2-7, with TRBD1 matching 8 bases. Per the germline V gene, CDR1 is KGHSH and CDR2 is LQKENI. V trimming: 5 bases; J trimming: 3 bases; junction bases outside the gene matches: 9. The CDR3 is 15 residues long. In nucleotides, the CDR3 is TGTGCCAGCTCAGCGTACGGACAGGGAGACTACGAGCAGTACGTC. Its translation: CASSAYGQGDYEQYV.

Many counts were recorded for this clonotype. This rearrangement joins TRBV12-3 or TRBV12-4 to TRBJ2-3; the D call may be TRBD1 or TRBD2 (5 bases each). The CDR3 is 15 amino acids. Trimming left V 6 bases short and J 2 bases short, with 15 bases between. The CDR3 bases are TGTGCCAGCAGCGATCGCCGGGACCTCACAGATACGCAGTATTTT. This translates into CASSDRRDLTDTQYF.

The chain employs TRBV4-3 and TRBJ2-5, with 9 bases lining up with TRBD1. The CDR3 totals 13 residues. The germline V gene has CDR1 LGHNA and CDR2 YSLEER. V trimming: 5 bases; J trimming: 5 bases; junction bases outside the gene matches: 3. CDR3 DNA sequence: TGCGCCAGCAGCGTCGGACAGGGGGAGACCCAGTACTTC. Residues: CASSVGQGETQYF.

This clonotype was picked up a small number of times. This chain uses TRBV6-5 with TRBJ1-6; D unresolved. Germline V gives CDR1 MNHEY, CDR2 SVGAGI. The V end lost 11 bases, the J end lost 9 bases, and 8 bases lay between the germline ends. There are 10 residues in the CDR3. CDR3 residues: CAARGSPLHF. The CDR3 DNA reads TGTGCCGCCCGGGGTTCACCCCTCCACTTT.

The sample holds a few counts of this clonotype. This sequence joins TRBV7-2 and TRBJ1-5; tentative D call: TRBD1 (6 bases). Germline V gene lookup returns CDR1 SGHTA and CDR2 FQGNSA. The CDR3 consists of 16 residues. V was clipped by 5 bases and J by 4 bases, with 18 bases between them. CDR3 in amino acids: CASSPREGGHNQPQHF. The CDR3 nucleotides read TGTGCCAGCAGCCCCCGGGAGGGGGGACATAATCAGCCCCAGCATTTT.

The J gene is TRBJ2-1, the V gene TRBV12-3 or TRBV12-4; D may match TRBD1 or TRBD2 (5 bases each). The CDR3 extends over 16 amino acids. V lost 4 bases, J lost 4 bases, and 17 bases lay in between. CDR3 sequence: CASSSNWGKEYNEQFF. CDR3 sequence (DNA): TGTGCCAGCAGTTCCAACTGGGGGAAAGAGTACAATGAGCAGTTCTTC.

This clonotype showed up many times. This chain joins TRBV7-9 and TRBJ2-5; D is possibly TRBD2 (5 bases). CDR1 is SEHNR, CDR2 FQNEAQ, per germline (reference sequence). V lost 5 bases to trimming and J lost 5 bases, with 12 bases between them. CDR3 length equals 13 residues. For the CDR3, the DNA is TGTGCCAGCAGCCCGGGAAGGGCGGAGACCCAGTACTTC. It translates to CASSPGRAETQYF.

This chain joins TRBV10-3 and TRBJ2-7; a possible D gene is TRBD2 (5 bases). Germline V CDR1 and CDR2: ENHRY, SYGVKD. This CDR3 region has 11 residues. Trimming removed 3 bases from V and 6 bases from J, with 6 bases in between. CDR3 DNA sequence: TGTGCCATCAGTGAAGGGAGCGAGCAGTACGTC. Encoded protein: CAISEGSEQYV.

Many counts were recorded for this clonotype. V and J are TRBV29-1 and TRBJ2-2; D is unresolved. Trimming removed 5 bases at V and 4 bases at J, with 20 bases between. Germline V gene lookup returns CDR1 SQVTM and CDR2 ANQGSEA. CDR3 length: 16 amino acids. The CDR3 region is CSVRPADGDTTGELFF. CDR3 sequence (DNA): TGCAGCGTTCGCCCCGCCGACGGAGATACCACCGGGGAGCTGTTTTTT.

There are a few counts of this clonotype. The chain carries TRBV20-1 and TRBJ2-5; D ambiguous. In germline, CDR1 is DFQATT, CDR2 SNEGSKA (reference sequence). Deletions cut 8 bases from V and 5 bases from J, with 9 bases between. There are 10 residues in the CDR3. The CDR3 spells CSSLGETQYF. The DNA for the CDR3 is TGCAGTTCCCTGGGCGAGACCCAGTACTTC.

The chain couples TRBV6-1 to TRBJ1-3; 7 bases agree with TRBD1. Germline loops: CDR1 MNHNS, CDR2 SASEGT. Unmatched junction bases numbered 4, after V lost 5 bases and J lost 0 bases. CDR3 size: 15 residues. The CDR3 region has the DNA TGTGCCAGCAGTACCACAGGGGACTCTGGAAACACCATATATTTT. Its protein is CASSTTGDSGNTIYF.

Ten or more counts support this clonotype. The chain couples TRBV29-1 to TRBJ2-6, with D maybe TRBD1 (5 bases). This CDR3 contains 16 residues. Germline lookup yields CDR1 SQVTM and CDR2 ANQGSEA. The V gene lost 2 bases and the J gene lost 2 bases, with 13 bases spanning the gap. CDR3 residues: CSVELLQAAGANVLTF. In DNA, the CDR3 is TGCAGCGTTGAACTACTACAGGCCGCTGGGGCCAACGTCCTGACTTTC.

The genes are TRBV6-5 and TRBJ2-7; D possibly corresponds to TRBD1 (5 bases). Trimming took 1 base from V and 2 from J, leaving 12 bases between them. The length of the CDR3 is 15 residues. The germline V gene encodes CDR1 MNHEY and CDR2 SVGAGI. The CDR3: CASSYLWGATYEQYF. The CDR3 DNA reads as TGTGCCAGCAGTTACTTGTGGGGCGCGACCTACGAGCAGTACTTC.

This clonotype was found a few times. The rearrangement uses TRBV4-3 and TRBJ1-1; D is undetermined. Germline V gene lookup returns CDR1 LGHNA and CDR2 YSLEER. The V end was cut by 0 bases, the J end by 0 bases, with 14 bases between. The CDR3 is 17 residues long. This chain's CDR3 is CASSQDMAVLLNTEAFF. The CDR3 region has the DNA TGCGCCAGCAGCCAAGATATGGCAGTGCTTTTGAACACTGAAGCTTTCTTT.

This sequence joins TRBV7-6 and TRBJ2-5; TRBD1 might be the D (6 bases). Trimming cost V 2 bases and J 1 base, with 8 bases left between them. CDR1 is SGHVS and CDR2 is FNYEAQ in the germline V gene. This CDR3 has 14 amino acids. The CDR3 sequence: CASSLWGLQETQYF. DNA for the CDR3: TGTGCCAGCAGCTTATGGGGGCTCCAAGAGACCCAGTACTTC.

The chain combines TRBV28 with TRBJ2-1, with D tentatively TRBD1 (5 bases). The CDR3 consists of 15 residues. Germline CDR1 MDHEN, CDR2 SYDVKM. Trimming removed 6 bases from V and 8 bases from J, with 20 bases in between. CDR3 nucleotides: TGTGCCAGCAGCTCCTCCCTGTCAGGGTCCCATGAGCAGTTCTTC. Translated, it gives CASSSSLSGSHEQFF.

This clonotype was seen more than once but under ten times. The chain uses TRBV7-2 and TRBJ2-7; either TRBD1 or TRBD2 may supply D (5 bases each). The V end was cut by 5 bases, the J end by 3 bases, with 14 bases between. Germline V CDR1 and CDR2: SGHTA, FQGNSA. CDR3 size: 14 residues. CDR3 nucleotides: TGTGCCAGCAGCCCGAGAGACAGCGGCTACGAGCAGTACTTC. It translates to CASSPRDSGYEQYF.

The rearrangement joins TRBV6-1 to TRBJ2-6; 9 nucleotides agree with TRBD1. This CDR3 comprises 18 residues. The V and J ends lost 6 bases and 1 base, in that order; junction bases with no gene match: 10. Germline CDR1 reads MNHNS; CDR2 reads SASEGT. The CDR3 sequence: CASRASTGGASGANVLTF. The DNA of the CDR3 is TGTGCCAGCAGGGCTAGTACAGGGGGCGCATCTGGGGCCAACGTCCTGACTTTC.

This clonotype was counted ten times or more. This chain joins TRBV27 and TRBJ2-2; tentatively, D is TRBD1 (5 bases). The germline CDR1 and CDR2 sequences are MNHEY and SMNVEV (reference sequence). The CDR3 runs to 17 residues. The V gene lost 3 bases and the J gene lost 3 bases, with 17 bases spanning the gap. The CDR3 region is CASSFPSQGGHTGELFF. CDR3 coding DNA: TGTGCCAGCAGTTTCCCGTCCCAGGGTGGACACACCGGGGAGCTGTTTTTT.

This clonotype was recorded a few times. The chain is built from TRBV24-1 and TRBJ2-7; D is possibly TRBD1 (6 bases). Germline V gene sequence: CDR1 KGHDR, CDR2 SFDVKD. This CDR3 has 13 residues. The V and J ends lost 9 bases and 1 base respectively, with 12 bases between them. The CDR3 nucleotides are TGTGCCACCCAGGGGCGGCAATCCTACGAGCAGTACTTC. This translates into CATQGRQSYEQYF.

In its sample, this clonotype was seen many times. V and J are TRBV28 and TRBJ1-1; TRBD1 matches 8 bases. Germline V gene sequence: CDR1 MDHEN, CDR2 SYDVKM. The CDR3 sequence is 17 residues long. V dropped 7 bases and J dropped 0; count of bases not matched to a gene: 13. CDR3 protein: CASTLFPSGGLNTEAFF. The CDR3 coding sequence is TGTGCCAGCACCCTCTTCCCCTCAGGGGGCCTGAACACTGAAGCTTTCTTT.

This clonotype was observed at least ten times. The gene calls are TRBV15 and TRBJ2-2, with 11 bases lining up with TRBD1. From germline, CDR1 is LNHNV and CDR2 YYDKDF (reference sequence). This CDR3 has 19 residues. J was trimmed by 3 bases and V by 0 bases; bases with no gene match: 9. DNA of the CDR3: TGTGCCACCAGCAGAGATCGAACCGGGACAGGGGGGTACACCGGGGAGCTGTTTTTT. Amino acid sequence: CATSRDRTGTGGYTGELFF.

On this clonotype: A clone one base away is much larger, so this may be a read error. Here the CDR3 reads CAISLGQEPEAFF. In DNA, the CDR3 is TGTGCCATCAGCTTGGGGCAAGAACCAGAAGCTTTCTTT. This sequence joins TRBV5-6 and TRBJ1-1; D is possibly TRBD1 (5 bases). The CDR3 length is 13 residues. Germline CDR1 is SGHDT and CDR2 is YYEEEE. The full variable domain, its missing parts supplied by reference TRBV5-6 and TRBJ1-1, is DAGVTQSPTHLIKTRGQQVTLRCSPKSGHDTVSWYQQALGQGPQFIFQYYEEEERQRGNFPDRFSGHQFPNYSSELNVNALLLGDSALYLCAISLGQEPEAFFGQGTRLTVV.

This chain uses TRBV6-1 with TRBJ1-1; 9 nucleotides match TRBD1. The CDR3 loop spans 15 amino acids. The germline CDR1 and CDR2 sequences are MNHNS and SASEGT. Germline trimming cut 8 bases from V and 2 bases from J; bases unmatched to any gene: 9. The CDR3 protein is CASSLYRGPNTEAFF. The CDR3 region has the DNA TGTGCCAGCTCGTTGTACAGGGGGCCTAACACTGAAGCTTTCTTT.

Many counts were recorded for this clonotype. The chain uses TRBV12-3 or TRBV12-4 and TRBJ2-1; D ambiguous. The V and J ends lost 4 bases and 0 bases respectively, with 10 bases between them. The CDR3 has 15 residues. The chain's CDR3 is CASSYRVSSYNEQFF. The CDR3 bases are TGTGCCAGCAGTTATCGAGTGAGCTCCTACAATGAGCAGTTCTTC.